This record covers a single T cell receptor beta chain. The data are from a study of T cell responses to AZD1222 COVID-19 vaccine. Per the germline V gene, CDR1 is PRHDT and CDR2 is FYEKMQ (reference sequence). Trimming left V 3 bases short and J 4 bases short, with 9 bases between. This CDR3 region has 13 residues. The method was immunoSEQ multiplex PCR; TCRdb's version includes in-frame clones alone and lacks a portion of them. The data contain roughly 180,000 clones, roughly 91% of them singletons. Sequenced here: peripheral blood, sampled 28 days after the second dose of the MenACWY control vaccine. The gene calls are TRBV13 and TRBJ2-5; TRBD2 is a possible D gene (6 bases). The source is an adult who received the MenACWY meningococcal vaccine as a control. CDR3 protein: CASSFGGGETQYF. For the CDR3, the DNA is TGTGCCAGCAGCTTCGGGGGTGGAGAGACCCAGTACTTC.